The present T cell receptor beta chain was sequenced within a study of blood T cell repertoires in COVID-19. Background on the study: Acute and convalescent COVID-19 samples came from the United States, Italy and Spain. PBMCs, B-cell-depleted T cells, or T cells provided the cDNA or gDNA that made up the material.

How the authors handled the data: For nucleated cells, counts were estimated from reference gene primer amplification. Measured with immunoSEQ multiplex PCR; TCRdb has only the in-frame clones, and not every one. That table supplies the V and J calls and clone size; D and trimming were determined from the DNA. The data contain 300,000 to 400,000 clones, 90% to 95% of them singletons. The clonotype was recovered from a woman aged 18-29 years who had recovered from COVID-19. Sequencing input: peripheral blood.

CDR3 loop: CAKYSRDTNYGYTF. CDR3 sequence (DNA): TGTGCCAAATACTCACGAGATACTAACTATGGCTACACCTTC. This rearrangement joins TRBV2 to TRBJ1-2; D unresolved. The CDR3 loop spans 14 amino acids. V was cut by 10 bases and J by 0 bases, with 15 bases left in between. The germline CDR1 and CDR2 sequences are SNHLY and FYNNEI.